These 8 T cell receptor beta chains share one sample of origin, sequenced in a study of T cells after yellow fever vaccination. TCRdb passed the 5' RACE reads through MiXCR, listing each CDR3 protein once. The sample shows roughly 340,000 distinct CDR3 sequences, approximately 4% of them seen only once. The source material was PBMCs, sampled 5 days after the yellow fever booster vaccination. The receptors were sampled from a young man who received the YFV17D yellow fever vaccine.

The chain couples TRBV7-2 to TRBJ1-4; D may be TRBD1 (5 bases). The V and J ends lost 1 base and 5 bases respectively, with 11 bases between them. CDR1 is SGHTA and CDR2 is FQGNSA in the germline V gene. This CDR3 has 15 residues. CDR3 amino acids: CASSLGGQGNEKLFF. CDR3 DNA sequence: TGTGCCAGCAGCTTAGGAGGTCAGGGAAATGAAAAACTGTTTTTT.

This clonotype was observed a few times. The gene calls are TRBV20-1 and TRBJ1-4, with D possibly being TRBD1 (5 bases). The CDR3 consists of 12 residues. The germline gives CDR1 DFQATT, CDR2 SNEGSKA (reference sequence). The CDR3 DNA reads TGCAGCCCTGAGGGGAATAATGAAAAACTGTTTTTT. Amino acids: CSPEGNNEKLFF.

This clonotype has ten or more counts. V is TRBV7-2 and J is TRBJ2-1; 9 bases align to TRBD2. CDR3 length: 15 residues. Per germline, CDR1 SGHTA and CDR2 FQGNSA. Unmatched junction bases numbered 2, after V lost 0 bases and J lost 5 bases. The CDR3 loop is CASSLAQRGDNEQFF. Written as DNA, the CDR3 is TGTGCCAGCAGCTTAGCCCAGCGGGGGGACAATGAGCAGTTCTTC.

This clonotype was counted ten times or more. V usage is TRBV29-1 and J usage is TRBJ1-2; D gene unclear. V lost 7 bases, J lost 3 bases, and 12 bases lay in between. CDR1 and CDR2 (germline): SQVTM, ANQGSEA. This CDR3 is built from 12 residues. The chain's CDR3 is CSAPAGDYGYTF. Here the CDR3 DNA reads TGCAGCGCCCCGGCTGGAGACTATGGCTACACCTTC.

This clonotype has only a few counts. V gene TRBV18 combines with J gene TRBJ1-1; D is unclear. V was shortened by 0 bases and J by 6 bases, with 14 bases between the two germline ends. Germline lookup yields CDR1 KGHSH and CDR2 LQKENI. CDR3 length: 15 amino acids. This CDR3 is CASSPPRRGKAEAFF. In DNA, the CDR3 is TGTGCCAGCTCACCACCACGTCGAGGGAAGGCTGAAGCTTTCTTT.

This rearrangement joins TRBV11-2 to TRBJ2-7; 11 nucleotides line up with TRBD2. The CDR3 sequence is 14 residues long. The V gene's germline CDR1 is SGHAT and CDR2 FQNNGV. V lost 8 bases and J lost 3; bases outside the gene matches: 6. CDR3 residues: CASGTSGGVYEQYF. In nucleotides, the CDR3 is TGTGCCAGCGGTACTAGCGGGGGCGTCTACGAGCAGTACTTC.

This clonotype occurred many times. The chain recombines TRBV20-1 with TRBJ1-2; D not certain. CDR3 length equals 10 residues. Germline V gene sequence: CDR1 DFQATT, CDR2 SNEGSKA (reference sequence). Deletions cut 6 bases from V and 8 bases from J, with 10 bases between. Written as DNA, the CDR3 is TGCAGTGCGGGCGGGGTAGGCTACACCTTC. Encoded protein: CSAGGVGYTF.

Concerning this clonotype: A read error may produce the germline difference seen at one junction end. The V and J genes are TRBV7-2 and TRBJ2-5; D is perhaps TRBD1 (5 bases). CDR1 and CDR2 from the germline V gene are SGHTA and FQGNSA. CDR3 length equals 17 residues. CDR3: CASSLRGRSDNQENQYF. CDR3 coding DNA: TGTGCCAGCAGCTTAAGGGGCCGATCAGACAACCAAGAGAACCAGTACTTC.